This T cell receptor beta chain was sequenced in a study of blood T cell repertoires in COVID-19. Study in general: COVID-19 samples from acute and convalescent phases originated in the United States, Italy and Spain.

There are 15 residues in the CDR3. Trimming cost V 1 base and J 8 bases, with 15 bases left between them. The germline V gene has CDR1 LNHDA and CDR2 SQIVND (reference sequence). Some clones are missing from TCRdb's copy, which holds only in-frame ones; the method was immunoSEQ multiplex PCR. The table lists under 150,000 clones, around nine tenths of them singletons. This clonotype originated in a human donor in a cohort sampled during active COVID-19. The sequencing input was peripheral blood. V gene TRBV19 combines with J gene TRBJ2-4, with D tentatively TRBD2 (6 bases). The CDR3 nucleotides read TGTGCCAGTAGTATAGGGTATCAACGGAGGGACATTCAGTACTTC. This codes for CASSIGYQRRDIQYF.